The 30 T cell receptor beta chains in this list originate from one sample, sequenced in a study of CD4 T cells in relation to SARS-CoV-2 and coronaviruses. Unexposed donor CD4+ T cells date from about 2010-2018, before the COVID-19 pandemic. The cells were cultured for 9 to 11 days before CD4+ T cells were isolated. These receptors' targets are unknown. Method: immunoSEQ multiplex PCR; TCRdb's copy keeps in-frame clones and lacks some. The sample has about 16,000 clones, roughly 74% seen once. Sequencing was done on a sample of CD4+ T cells from PBMCs, cultured in vitro. The receptors were sampled from a human donor in good health.

The chain combines TRBV27 with TRBJ2-7, with 12 positions matching TRBD1. V was pared by 0 bases and J by 6 bases, with 18 bases of the junction left unmatched. The CDR3 is 20 amino acids. CDR1 is MNHEY, CDR2 SMNVEV, per germline (reference sequence). The CDR3 loop is CASSLSSRRDRGQGGLEQYF. The CDR3 DNA sequence: TGTGCCAGCAGTTTATCGAGTCGGAGGGACAGGGGGCAAGGAGGTCTCGAGCAGTACTTC.

This clone has a single count. The chain is built from TRBV3-1 (or the pseudogene TRBV3-2) and TRBJ2-7; perhaps TRBD2 as D (6 bases). V lost 5 bases, J lost 1 base, and 18 bases lay in between. Per germline, CDR1 LGHDT and CDR2 YNNKEL (reference sequence). This CDR3 contains 16 residues. CDR3 bases: TGTGCCAGCAGCTCCACAGGCGGCGGGAAATCCTACGAGCAGTACTTC. It translates to CASSSTGGGKSYEQYF.

The CDR3 protein is CASGGWMETEAFF. The CDR3 bases are TGTGCCAGCGGGGGGTGGATGGAGACTGAAGCTTTCTTT. This rearrangement joins TRBV18 to TRBJ1-1, with D possibly being TRBD1 (5 bases). Germline V gene lookup returns CDR1 KGHSH and CDR2 LQKENI. V was pared by 8 bases and J by 5 bases, with 15 bases between. This CDR3 is built from 13 residues.

The rearrangement joins TRBV3-1 (or the pseudogene TRBV3-2) to TRBJ1-1; a possible D gene is TRBD1 (6 bases). Per the germline V gene, CDR1 is LGHDT and CDR2 is YNNKEL (reference sequence). The CDR3 runs to 14 residues. V was pared by 1 base and J by 6 bases, with 12 bases between. For the CDR3, the DNA is TGTGCCAGCAGCCAAGGGAGGGGGAGGTCTGAAGCTTTCTTT. Translated, it gives CASSQGRGRSEAFF.

DNA for the CDR3: TGTGCCTGGGTCCCCGGGGCCCGGCTCTTAGGAGATGAGCAGTTCTTC. It codes for CAWVPGARLLGDEQFF. V and J are TRBV30 and TRBJ2-1, with D perhaps given as TRBD1 or TRBD2 (5 bases each). The germline V gene has CDR1 GTSNPN and CDR2 SVGIG (reference sequence). This CDR3 comprises 16 residues. Trimming took off 5 bases at V and 8 bases at J, with 25 bases between the two ends.

This sequence joins TRBV30 and TRBJ1-5, with a possible D match to TRBD1 (5 bases). V shed 0 bases and J shed 6 bases, with 12 bases lying between them. Germline CDR1 is GTSNPN and CDR2 is SVGIG (reference sequence). The CDR3 extends over 14 amino acids. The CDR3 region is CAWSVSGPGQPQHF. The CDR3, as DNA: TGTGCCTGGAGTGTTTCAGGGCCGGGTCAGCCCCAGCATTTT.

V gene TRBV15 combines with J gene TRBJ1-4; D is ambiguous. The germline V gene has CDR1 LNHNV and CDR2 YYDKDF (reference sequence). This CDR3 comprises 12 residues. V was shortened by 1 base and J by 7 bases, with 4 bases between the two germline ends. CDR3 in amino acids: CATSRVTEKLFF. In DNA form, the CDR3 reads TGTGCCACCAGCAGAGTAACTGAAAAACTGTTTTTT. The complete variable domain, with remaining parts taken from reference TRBV15 and TRBJ1-4, reads DAMVIQNPRYQVTQFGKPVTLSCSQTLNHNVMYWYQQKSSQAPKLLFHYYDKDFNNEADTPDNFQSRRPNTSFCFLDIRSPGLGDTAMYLCATSRVTEKLFFGSGTQLSVL.

This clone occurred once. A read error may produce the germline difference seen at one junction end. The genes are TRBV27 and TRBJ1-1, with D maybe TRBD1 (6 bases). The CDR3 consists of 14 residues. Germline CDR1 is MNHEY and CDR2 is SMNVEV (reference sequence). The CDR3 bases are TGTGCCAGCAGTTTAGAGGGGGTGAATACTGAAGCTTTCTTT. Protein product: CASSLEGVNTEAFF.

This clone is a singleton in its sample. The chain links TRBV7-2 to TRBJ2-5, with D hard to call. The CDR3 sequence is 12 residues long. Germline loops: CDR1 SGHTA, CDR2 FQGNSA. With 5 bases removed from V and 0 bases from J, the gap between germline ends came to 4 bases. The CDR3 sequence is CASSMYQETQYF. DNA of the CDR3: TGTGCCAGCAGCATGTACCAAGAGACCCAGTACTTC.

This clone has more than one count but fewer than ten. J is TRBJ2-1 and V is TRBV19; 10 bases agree with TRBD2. The CDR3 runs 14 residues. Germline CDR1 reads LNHDA; CDR2 reads SQIVND (reference sequence). With 10 bases clipped from V and 1 base from J, the junction kept 4 bases outside the gene matches. The CDR3 is CATTSGKSYNEQFF. The DNA of the CDR3 is TGTGCCACCACTAGCGGGAAGTCCTACAATGAGCAGTTCTTC.

J is TRBJ2-7 and V is TRBV29-1; D ambiguous. The CDR3 runs 11 residues. Germline V CDR1 and CDR2: SQVTM, ANQGSEA. Between the trimmed V and J ends, which lost 0 bases and 6 bases, there was a span of 6 bases. The CDR3 nucleotides are TGCAGCGTTGAAGAGGCAGGCGAGCAGTACTTC. The encoded protein is CSVEEAGEQYF.

This sequence joins TRBV11-2 and TRBJ1-5; D might be TRBD1 (6 bases). Trimming took off 5 bases at V and 5 bases at J, with 10 bases between the two ends. Germline V lookup: CDR1 SGHAT, CDR2 FQNNGV. The CDR3 totals 13 residues. Here the CDR3 reads CASSTGIDQPQHF. The CDR3 DNA sequence: TGTGCCAGCAGCACAGGGATAGATCAGCCCCAGCATTTT.

CDR3 amino acids: CASSLALGREQYF. CDR3 bases: TGTGCCAGCAGCTTAGCGCTGGGAAGAGAGCAGTACTTC. This rearrangement joins TRBV7-2 to TRBJ2-7; D is uncertain. Germline-derived CDR1 and CDR2 are SGHTA and FQGNSA. Trimming removed 0 bases at V and 7 bases at J, with 10 bases between. The CDR3 is made up of 13 amino acids.

Written as DNA, the CDR3 is TGTGCCAGCAGCCGGACTAGCGGGAGTGGAACCGGGGAGCTGTTTTTT. Its translation is CASSRTSGSGTGELFF. V and J are TRBV6-4 and TRBJ2-2; TRBD2 matches 13 bases. Trimming removed 6 bases from V and 5 bases from J; junction bases left unmatched: 6. Germline V gene data show CDR1 as MRHNA and CDR2 as SNTAGT. The CDR3 sequence is 16 residues long.

The chain combines TRBV14 with TRBJ2-1; 10 positions agree with TRBD2. The CDR3 length is 15 residues. Germline CDR1 is SGHDN and CDR2 is FVKESK. The V gene end was trimmed by 5 bases and the J gene end by 6 bases; junction bases not matched to a gene: 7. The CDR3 protein is CASSKPGLAPNEQFF. The CDR3 DNA reads as TGTGCCAGCAGCAAACCGGGACTAGCGCCCAATGAGCAGTTCTTC. Supplemented by reference TRBV14 and TRBJ2-1, the full variable domain reads EAGVTQFPSHSVIEKGQTVTLRCDPISGHDNLYWYRRVMGKEIKFLLHFVKESKQDESGMPNNRFLAERTGGTYSTLKVQPAELEDSGVYFCASSKPGLAPNEQFFGPGTRLTVL.

The genes are TRBV3-1 (or the pseudogene TRBV3-2) and TRBJ2-7; D remains unclear. There are 15 residues in the CDR3. V was cut by 3 bases and J by 1 base, with 13 bases left in between. Germline V gene lookup returns CDR1 LGHDT and CDR2 YNNKEL (reference sequence). CDR3 region: CASSQGSFKSYEQYF. CDR3 in DNA: TGTGCCAGCAGCCAGGGGTCATTCAAATCCTACGAGCAGTACTTC.

This clone turned up a few times. The junction and the germline gene differ at one end; a read error may be behind it. The chain joins TRBV6-1 to TRBJ2-7; tentatively, D is TRBD1 (5 bases). This CDR3 contains 14 residues. Germline lookup yields CDR1 MNHNS and CDR2 SASEGT. CDR3 sequence: CASREGIGDSEQYF. The CDR3 DNA follows: TGTGCCAGCAGGGAAGGGATAGGGGATTCCGAGCAGTACTTC.

The rearrangement links TRBV6-1 to TRBJ1-1; D may be TRBD1 (5 bases). This CDR3 has 14 residues. CDR1 MNHNS and CDR2 SASEGT come from the germline V gene. V was clipped by 7 bases and J by 0 bases, with 12 bases between them. This chain's CDR3 is CASIPGAMNTEAFF. CDR3 coding DNA: TGTGCCAGCATTCCCGGGGCTATGAACACTGAAGCTTTCTTT.

The V gene is TRBV19, the J gene TRBJ2-7, with D perhaps being TRBD1 or TRBD2 (5 bases each). The V end was cut by 5 bases, the J end by 4 bases, with 12 bases between. This CDR3 has 13 residues. CDR1 and CDR2 (germline): LNHDA, SQIVND (reference sequence). The CDR3 spells CASSPGQAYEQYF. The CDR3 nucleotides are TGTGCCAGTAGTCCGGGGCAGGCATACGAGCAGTACTTC.

This chain uses TRBV27 with TRBJ2-7; 11 positions agree with TRBD2. The V gene's germline CDR1 is MNHEY and CDR2 SMNVEV (reference sequence). J lost 4 bases, V lost 6 bases, and 8 bases had no gene match. The CDR3 spans 15 residues. CDR3 bases: TGTGCCAGCAGCACTAGCGGGAGAGGGTTATACGAGCAGTACTTC. This encodes CASSTSGRGLYEQYF.

The chain is built from TRBV6-5 and TRBJ1-1; D gene uncertain. V was pared by 2 bases and J by 4 bases, with 17 bases between. Germline CDR1 is MNHEY and CDR2 is SVGAGI. CDR3 size: 16 residues. The CDR3 coding sequence is TGTGCCAGCAGTTACCCTCTGAAAGCAGGAGGCACTGAAGCTTTCTTT. Translation: CASSYPLKAGGTEAFF.

This clone was counted a single time. The chain is built from TRBV2 and TRBJ2-2; D uncertain. The germline CDR1 and CDR2 sequences are SNHLY and FYNNEI. The V gene lost 7 bases and the J gene lost 4 bases, with 13 bases spanning the gap. The CDR3 runs to 14 residues. CDR3 sequence: CASIYTLSTGELFF. The CDR3 DNA is TGTGCCAGCATTTACACCCTCTCCACCGGGGAGCTGTTTTTT. Filled out from reference TRBV2 and TRBJ2-2, the complete variable domain reads EPEVTQTPSHQVTQMGQEVILRCVPISNHLYFYWYRQILGQKVEFLVSFYNNEISEKSEIFDDQFSVERPDGSNFTLKIRSTKLEDSAMYFCASIYTLSTGELFFGEGSRLTVL.

V gene TRBV21-1 combines with J gene TRBJ1-5; the table's D gene call, TRBD1, was not cross checked with the DNA. TRBV21-1 corresponds to a pseudogene. The CDR3 extends over 14 amino acids. DNA of the CDR3: TGTGCCAGCAGGCGTGGACAGGGAGGCCAGCCCCAGCATTTT. This translates into CASRRGQGGQPQHF.

The V and J genes are TRBV24-1 and TRBJ1-2, with 10 bases identical to TRBD1. The junction had 5 bases not matched to a gene; V was cut back by 7 bases and J by 4 bases. The germline V gene has CDR1 KGHDR and CDR2 SFDVKD. The CDR3 has 14 residues. The CDR3 protein is CATRDRGGVYGYTF. The CDR3 coding sequence is TGTGCCACCAGGGACAGGGGGGGTGTCTATGGCTACACCTTC.

The rearrangement uses TRBV29-1 and TRBJ2-5; 8 bases align to TRBD2. V shed 7 bases and J 4 bases; nucleotides not matched to a gene: 11. The CDR3 is 14 amino acids. CDR1 SQVTM and CDR2 ANQGSEA come from the germline V gene. The DNA for the CDR3 is TGCAGCGCAAACGGCGGGGGGACGCGAGAGACCCAGTACTTC. As protein: CSANGGGTRETQYF.

This clone was observed a single time. The J gene is TRBJ2-7, the V gene TRBV5-8; D is perhaps TRBD2 (6 bases). Germline lookup yields CDR1 SGHTS and CDR2 YDEGEE. V was shortened by 2 bases and J by 0 bases, with 12 bases between the two germline ends. The CDR3 totals 15 residues. The CDR3: CASSFIGGNSYEQYF. CDR3 DNA sequence: TGTGCCAGCAGCTTCATCGGGGGTAACTCCTACGAGCAGTACTTC. Drawing the rest from reference TRBV5-8 and TRBJ2-7, the complete variable domain is EAGVTQSPTHLIKTRGQQATLRCSPISGHTSVYWYQQALGLGLQFLLWYDEGEERNRGNFPPRFSGRQFPNYSSELNVNALELEDSALYLCASSFIGGNSYEQYFGPGTRLTVT.

The chain recombines TRBV6-5 with TRBJ2-3; D is unresolved. Germline V gene sequence: CDR1 MNHEY, CDR2 SVGAGI. The V end was cut by 8 bases, the J end by 2 bases, with 8 bases between. The CDR3 is made up of 12 amino acids. CDR3 amino acids: CASFSVTDTQYF. The CDR3 DNA reads TGTGCCAGCTTCAGTGTCACAGATACGCAGTATTTT.

The rearrangement uses TRBV19 and TRBJ1-6, with D possibly TRBD1 on 6 matching bases. V gave up 8 bases and J gave up 4 bases, with 12 bases separating them. Germline loops: CDR1 LNHDA, CDR2 SQIVND (reference sequence). The CDR3 consists of 14 residues. CDR3 sequence reads: CASAQGVYNSPLHF. The CDR3 DNA reads as TGTGCCAGTGCACAGGGTGTGTATAATTCACCCCTCCACTTT.

This clone was recorded once. This chain connects TRBV3-1 (or the pseudogene TRBV3-2) to TRBJ2-3; D call uncertain. The CDR3 has 12 amino acids. The germline V and J ends were trimmed by 5 bases and 2 bases, with 5 bases remaining between them. CDR1 and CDR2 (germline): LGHDT, YNNKEL (reference sequence). CDR3 sequence: CASSLFTDTQYF. The DNA for the CDR3 is TGTGCCAGCAGCTTGTTCACAGATACGCAGTATTTT.

The V call is TRBV28, the J call TRBJ2-7, with unresolved D. V was cut by 6 bases and J by 2 bases, with 14 bases left in between. The germline V gene has CDR1 MDHEN and CDR2 SYDVKM. This CDR3 spans 14 amino acids. This CDR3 reads CASSPGRAAYEQYF. The CDR3 nucleotides read TGTGCCAGCAGCCCCGGACGCGCGGCCTACGAGCAGTACTTC.